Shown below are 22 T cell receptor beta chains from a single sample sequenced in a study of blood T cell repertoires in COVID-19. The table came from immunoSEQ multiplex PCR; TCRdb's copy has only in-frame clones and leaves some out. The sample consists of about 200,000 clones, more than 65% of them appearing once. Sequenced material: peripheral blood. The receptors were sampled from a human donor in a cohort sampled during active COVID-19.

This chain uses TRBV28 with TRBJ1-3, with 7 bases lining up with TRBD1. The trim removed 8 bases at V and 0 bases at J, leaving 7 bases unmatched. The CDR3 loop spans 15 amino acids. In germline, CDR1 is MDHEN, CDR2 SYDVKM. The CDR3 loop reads CASCRGTASGNTIYF. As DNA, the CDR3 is TGTGCCAGCTGTCGCGGGACAGCCTCTGGAAACACCATATATTTT.

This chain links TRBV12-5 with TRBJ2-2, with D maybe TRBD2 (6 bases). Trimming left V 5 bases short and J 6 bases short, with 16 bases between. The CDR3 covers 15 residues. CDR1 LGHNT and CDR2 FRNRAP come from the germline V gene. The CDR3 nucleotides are TGTGCTAGTGGTCCCGGAGACATAGCGGCCGGGGAGCTGTTTTTT. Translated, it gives CASGPGDIAAGELFF.

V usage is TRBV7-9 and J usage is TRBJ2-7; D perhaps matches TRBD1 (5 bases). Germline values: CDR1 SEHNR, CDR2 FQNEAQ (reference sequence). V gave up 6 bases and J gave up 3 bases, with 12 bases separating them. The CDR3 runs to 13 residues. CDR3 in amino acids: CASRIGHDYEQYF. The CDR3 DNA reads TGTGCCAGCAGAATAGGACATGACTACGAGCAGTACTTC.

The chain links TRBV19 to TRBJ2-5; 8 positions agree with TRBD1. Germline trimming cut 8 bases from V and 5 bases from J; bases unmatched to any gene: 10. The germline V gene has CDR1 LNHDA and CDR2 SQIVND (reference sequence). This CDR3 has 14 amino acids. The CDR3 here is CASQRAGGVETQYF. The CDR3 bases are TGTGCCAGTCAGCGGGCAGGGGGCGTGGAGACCCAGTACTTC.

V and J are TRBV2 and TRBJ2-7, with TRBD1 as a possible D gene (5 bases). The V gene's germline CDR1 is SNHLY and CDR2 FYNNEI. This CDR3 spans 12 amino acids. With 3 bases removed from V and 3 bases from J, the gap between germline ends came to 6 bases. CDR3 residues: CASSEDNYEQYF. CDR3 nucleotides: TGTGCCAGCAGTGAGGACAACTACGAGCAGTACTTC. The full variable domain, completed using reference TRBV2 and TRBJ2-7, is EPEVTQTPSHQVTQMGQEVILRCVPISNHLYFYWYRQILGQKVEFLVSFYNNEISEKSEIFDDQFSVERPDGSNFTLKIRSTKLEDSAMYFCASSEDNYEQYFGPGTRLTVT.

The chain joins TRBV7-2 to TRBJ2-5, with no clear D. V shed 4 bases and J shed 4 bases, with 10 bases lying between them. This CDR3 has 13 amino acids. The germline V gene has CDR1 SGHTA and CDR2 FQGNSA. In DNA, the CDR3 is TGTGCCAGCAGCTCCAGCCAGGCAGAGACCCAGTACTTC. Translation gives CASSSSQAETQYF.

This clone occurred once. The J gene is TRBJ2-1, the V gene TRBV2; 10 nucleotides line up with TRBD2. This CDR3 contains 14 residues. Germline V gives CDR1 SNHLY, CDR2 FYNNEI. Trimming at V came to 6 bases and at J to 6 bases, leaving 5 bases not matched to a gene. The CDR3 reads CASRVAGGPNEQFF. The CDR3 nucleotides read TGTGCCAGCAGGGTAGCGGGAGGACCCAATGAGCAGTTCTTC.

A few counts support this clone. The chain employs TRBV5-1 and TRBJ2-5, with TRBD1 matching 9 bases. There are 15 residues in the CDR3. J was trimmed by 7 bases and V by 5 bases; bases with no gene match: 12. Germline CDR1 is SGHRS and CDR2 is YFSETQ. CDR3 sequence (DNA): TGCGCCAGCAGTCCGGACAGGGGCCACGAAGGGACCCAGTACTTC. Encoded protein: CASSPDRGHEGTQYF.

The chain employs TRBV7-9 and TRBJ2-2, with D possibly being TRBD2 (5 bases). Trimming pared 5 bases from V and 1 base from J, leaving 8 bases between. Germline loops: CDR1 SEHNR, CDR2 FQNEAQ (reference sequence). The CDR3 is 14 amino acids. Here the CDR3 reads CASSPGVNTGELFF. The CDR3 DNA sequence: TGTGCCAGCAGCCCCGGGGTGAACACCGGGGAGCTGTTTTTT.

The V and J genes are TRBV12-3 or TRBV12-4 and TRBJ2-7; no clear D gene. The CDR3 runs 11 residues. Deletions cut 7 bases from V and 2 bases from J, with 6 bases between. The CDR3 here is CASTSAYEQYF. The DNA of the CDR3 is TGTGCCAGCACTTCCGCCTACGAGCAGTACTTC.

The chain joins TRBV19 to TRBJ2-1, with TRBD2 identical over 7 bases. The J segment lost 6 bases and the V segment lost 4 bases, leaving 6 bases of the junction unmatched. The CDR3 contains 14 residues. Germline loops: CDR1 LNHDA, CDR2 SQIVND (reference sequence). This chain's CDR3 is CASSKAGEGNEQFF. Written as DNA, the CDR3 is TGTGCCAGTAGTAAGGCGGGAGAGGGCAATGAGCAGTTCTTC.

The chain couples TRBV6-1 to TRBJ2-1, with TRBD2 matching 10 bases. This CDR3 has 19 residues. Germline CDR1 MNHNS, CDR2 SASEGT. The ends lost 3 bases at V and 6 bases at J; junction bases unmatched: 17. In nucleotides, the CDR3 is TGTGCCAGCAGTGAGCCTGACAGGGGTGGGGAGCGGGAGGGCAATGAGCAGTTCTTC. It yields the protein CASSEPDRGGEREGNEQFF.

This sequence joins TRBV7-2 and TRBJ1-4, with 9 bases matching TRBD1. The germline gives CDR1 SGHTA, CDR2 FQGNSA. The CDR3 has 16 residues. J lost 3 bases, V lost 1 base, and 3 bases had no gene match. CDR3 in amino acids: CASSLVGTGPNEKLFF. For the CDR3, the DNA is TGTGCCAGCAGCTTAGTAGGGACAGGGCCTAATGAAAAACTGTTTTTT.

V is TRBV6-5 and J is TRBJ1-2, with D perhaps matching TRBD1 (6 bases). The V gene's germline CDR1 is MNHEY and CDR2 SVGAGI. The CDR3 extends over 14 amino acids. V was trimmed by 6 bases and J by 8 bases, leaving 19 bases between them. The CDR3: CASRPNRDQGGYTF. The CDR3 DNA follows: TGTGCCAGCAGGCCCAACAGGGATCAAGGAGGCTACACCTTC.

As DNA, the CDR3 is TGTGCCAGCAGTGAATTCCCGGGGGGAATTGGTAATTCACCCCTCCACTTT. It codes for CASSEFPGGIGNSPLHF. The chain employs TRBV6-1 and TRBJ1-6; a possible D gene is TRBD1 (5 bases). Trimming took 2 bases from V and 6 from J, leaving 17 bases between them. The CDR3 extends over 17 amino acids. Germline V lookup: CDR1 MNHNS, CDR2 SASEGT.

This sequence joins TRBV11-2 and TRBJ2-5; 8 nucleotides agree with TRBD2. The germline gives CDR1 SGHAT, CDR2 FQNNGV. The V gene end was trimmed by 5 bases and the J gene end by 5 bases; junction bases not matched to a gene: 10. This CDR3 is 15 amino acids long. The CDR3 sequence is CASSPIAGRVETQYF. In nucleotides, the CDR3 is TGTGCCAGCAGCCCCATAGCGGGGAGGGTGGAGACCCAGTACTTC.

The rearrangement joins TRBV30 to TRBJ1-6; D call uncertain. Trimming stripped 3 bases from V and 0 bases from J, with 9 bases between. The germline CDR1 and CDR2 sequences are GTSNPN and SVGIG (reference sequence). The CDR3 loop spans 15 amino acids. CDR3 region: CAWRGRASYNSPLHF. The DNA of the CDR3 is TGTGCCTGGAGGGGGAGGGCCTCCTATAATTCACCCCTCCACTTT. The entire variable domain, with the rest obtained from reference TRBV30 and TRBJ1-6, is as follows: SQTIHQWPATLVQPVGSPLSLECTVEGTSNPNLYWYRQAAGRGLQLLFYSVGIGQISSEVPQNLSASRPQDRQFILSSKKLLLSDSGFYLCAWRGRASYNSPLHFGNGTRLTVT.

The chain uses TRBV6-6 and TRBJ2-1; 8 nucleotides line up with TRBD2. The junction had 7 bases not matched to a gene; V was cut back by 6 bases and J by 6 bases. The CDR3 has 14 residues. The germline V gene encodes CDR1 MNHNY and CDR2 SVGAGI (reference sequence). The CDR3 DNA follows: TGTGCCAGCAGCCTTAGCGGGACCGGCAATGAGCAGTTCTTC. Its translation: CASSLSGTGNEQFF.

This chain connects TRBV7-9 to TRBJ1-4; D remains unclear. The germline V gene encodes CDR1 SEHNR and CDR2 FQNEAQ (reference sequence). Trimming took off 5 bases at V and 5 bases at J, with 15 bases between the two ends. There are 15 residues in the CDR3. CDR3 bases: TGTGCCAGCAGCCGATGGAACCGGGAGAATGAAAAACTGTTTTTT. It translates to CASSRWNRENEKLFF.

The CDR3 sequence is CASSLTGSSYEQYF. The CDR3 DNA follows: TGTGCCAGCAGTTTGACGGGAAGCTCCTACGAGCAGTACTTC. The chain employs TRBV28 and TRBJ2-7, with D tentatively TRBD2 (5 bases). CDR3 length: 14 amino acids. Trimming took 3 bases from V and 0 from J, leaving 9 bases between them. Germline V lookup: CDR1 MDHEN, CDR2 SYDVKM.

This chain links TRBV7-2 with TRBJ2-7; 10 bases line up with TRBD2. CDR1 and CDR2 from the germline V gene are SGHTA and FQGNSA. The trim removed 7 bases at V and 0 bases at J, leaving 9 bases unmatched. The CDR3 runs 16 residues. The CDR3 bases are TGTGCCAGCACCCCCTCGCCTAGCGGGAGCTCCTACGAGCAGTACTTC. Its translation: CASTPSPSGSSYEQYF.

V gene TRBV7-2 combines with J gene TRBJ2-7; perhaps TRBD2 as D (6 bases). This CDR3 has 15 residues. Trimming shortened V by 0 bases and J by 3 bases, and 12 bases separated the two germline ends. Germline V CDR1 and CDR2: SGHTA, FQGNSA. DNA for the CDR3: TGTGCCAGCAGCTTAGCGGCTAGCGACTACTACGAGCAGTACTTC. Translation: CASSLAASDYYEQYF.